This T cell receptor (beta chain) originates from a study of prognosis after radiotherapy for stage I lung cancer. Study-level information: Stage I non-small cell lung cancer patients were enrolled from early 2018 to early 2019. About a dozen patients had adenocarcinoma tumors, while squamous cell carcinoma tumors were found in several.

Study-wide results and caveats: Nobody established whether the expanded TCR clones were specific to the tumor.

This CDR3 contains 16 residues. The germline V gene encodes CDR1 MDHEN and CDR2 SYDVKM. Trimming cost V 4 bases and J 6 bases; bases outside gene matches: 9. This clonotype was counted at least ten times. Its antigen remains unidentified. Starting from genomic DNA, TCR beta CDR3 was amplified through two-round multiplex PCR. It was primers specific to each TRBV and TRBJ gene that first-round PCR used. TCRdb ran MiXCR on the multiplex PCR reads and lists one entry per CDR3 protein. Here the sample spans about 35,000 distinct CDR3 sequences, less than 40% being singletons. The TCR originated in a donor aged 50 or older with non-small cell lung cancer. The chain links TRBV28 to TRBJ2-4, with 10 positions matching TRBD1. The sequences come from PBMCs, collected before or after stereotactic body radiation therapy (not recorded which). The CDR3 DNA reads as TGTGCCAGCAGTTCCCTGACAGGGGGCGAATTAAACATTCAGTACTTC. Translating gives CASSSLTGGELNIQYF.